These 6 T cell receptor beta chains originate from one sample sequenced in a study of technical replicates of blood from a few donors (TCRdb year 2017). Library preparation used the immunoSEQ multiplex PCR assay. Here the immuneACCESS table is served through TCRdb, limited to in-frame sequences with V and J called. Missing clones are a known gap in these copies; in checked studies unresolved V genes cover under half, and the rest lacks a known reason. Counted in this sample were approximately 75,000 clones; roughly 77% of them appeared once. The top ten clones comprise roughly 3.9% of the sample. The sequencing sample was made of PBMCs. The source of these receptors is a human donor in good health. Some clones in this sample may be carry-over from other donors' samples.

This chain uses TRBV6-1 with TRBJ1-4; D might be TRBD1 (5 bases). The CDR3 loop spans 15 amino acids. Germline CDR1 and CDR2: MNHNS and SASEGT. The V gene lost 8 bases and the J gene lost 3 bases, with 16 bases spanning the gap. Written as DNA, the CDR3 is TGTGCCAGCCGCCAGGCACAGGTGCCTAATGAAAAACTGTTTTTT. Translated: CASRQAQVPNEKLFF.

The CDR3 DNA reads as TGTGCCATCGGCCGGGACAGGACCGGGGAGCTGTTTTTT. Translation: CAIGRDRTGELFF. The chain has TRBV19 and TRBJ2-2; TRBD1 aligns across 8 bases. The CDR3 extends over 13 amino acids. The ends lost 10 bases at V and 5 bases at J; junction bases unmatched: 6. The germline gives CDR1 LNHDA, CDR2 SQIVND (reference sequence).

The chain has TRBV4-2 and TRBJ2-3; 9 nucleotides line up with TRBD2. Germline V gives CDR1 LGHNA, CDR2 YNFKEQ. The CDR3 length is 17 residues. J gave up 4 bases and V 1 base, and 9 bases lay outside the gene matches. For the CDR3, the DNA is TGTGCCAGCAGCCAAGTTGTAGCGGGAGTCCTCCCAGATACGCAGTATTTT. Amino acids: CASSQVVAGVLPDTQYF.

This chain uses TRBV4-1 with TRBJ2-5; D uncertain. The CDR3 length is 12 residues. The V end lost 0 bases, the J end lost 6 bases, and 5 bases lay between the germline ends. CDR1 MGHRA and CDR2 YSYEKL come from the germline V gene. The chain's CDR3 is CASSQDGKTQYF. In DNA, the CDR3 is TGCGCCAGCAGCCAAGATGGCAAGACCCAGTACTTC.

A single count supports this clone. The chain is built from TRBV2 and TRBJ2-5, with 9 bases that match TRBD2. V shed 1 base and J 1 base; nucleotides not matched to a gene: 4. Germline values: CDR1 SNHLY, CDR2 FYNNEI. The CDR3 covers 16 residues. DNA of the CDR3: TGTGCCAGCAGTGAAGTTAGCGGGAGTCCCCAAGAGACCCAGTACTTC. This translates into CASSEVSGSPQETQYF.

V and J are TRBV7-2 and TRBJ2-7, with 8 bases matching TRBD2. This CDR3 is 16 amino acids long. V lost 2 bases and J lost 1; bases outside the gene matches: 7. The germline gives CDR1 SGHTA, CDR2 FQGNSA. The CDR3 region is CASSLSAGARSYEQYF. The CDR3 region has the DNA TGTGCCAGCAGCTTATCAGCGGGAGCTCGGTCCTACGAGCAGTACTTC. The complete variable domain, with remaining parts taken from reference TRBV7-2 and TRBJ2-7, reads GAGVSQSPSNKVTEKGKDVELRCDPISGHTALYWYRQSLGQGLEFLIYFQGNSAPDKSGLPSDRFSAERTGGSVSTLTIQRTQQEDSAVYLCASSLSAGARSYEQYFGPGTRLTVT.